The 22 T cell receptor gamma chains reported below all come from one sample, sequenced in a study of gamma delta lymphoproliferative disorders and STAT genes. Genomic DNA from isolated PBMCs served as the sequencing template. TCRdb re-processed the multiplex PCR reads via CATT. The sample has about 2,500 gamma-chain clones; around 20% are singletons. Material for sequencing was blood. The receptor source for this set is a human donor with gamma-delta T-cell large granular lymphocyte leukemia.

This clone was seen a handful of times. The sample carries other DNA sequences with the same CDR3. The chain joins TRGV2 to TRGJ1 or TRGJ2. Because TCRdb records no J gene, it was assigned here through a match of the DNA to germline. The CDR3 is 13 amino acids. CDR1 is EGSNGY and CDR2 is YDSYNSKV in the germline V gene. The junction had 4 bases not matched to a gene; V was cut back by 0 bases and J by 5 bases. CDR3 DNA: TGTGCCACCTGGGACGGGCGTCATTATAAGAAACTCTTT. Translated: CATWDGRHYKKLF.

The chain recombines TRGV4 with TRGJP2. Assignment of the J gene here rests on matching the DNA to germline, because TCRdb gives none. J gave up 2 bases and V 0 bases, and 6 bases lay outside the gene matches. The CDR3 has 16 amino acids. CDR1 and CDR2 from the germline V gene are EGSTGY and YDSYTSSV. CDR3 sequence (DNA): TGTGCCACCTGGGATGGGCCTTGGAGTAGTGATTGGATCAAGACGTTT. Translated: CATWDGPWSSDWIKTF.

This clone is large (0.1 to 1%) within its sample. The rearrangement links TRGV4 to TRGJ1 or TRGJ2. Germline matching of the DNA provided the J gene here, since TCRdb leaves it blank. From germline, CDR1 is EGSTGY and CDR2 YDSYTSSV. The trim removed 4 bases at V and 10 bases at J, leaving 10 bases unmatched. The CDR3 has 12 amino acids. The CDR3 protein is CATWDGPIKKLF. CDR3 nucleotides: TGTGCCACCTGGGACGGGCCGATCAAGAAACTCTTT.

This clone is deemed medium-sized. The CDR3 region is CAAWDLRDCPYYKKLF. CDR3 coding DNA: TGTGCTGCGTGGGATTTAAGGGATTGCCCTTATTATAAGAAACTCTTT. V gene TRGV10 combines with J gene TRGJ1 or TRGJ2. The J gene is not listed in TCRdb, so it was assigned here from a DNA match to germline. TRGV10 is marked as an open reading frame, function uncertain. V was pared by 8 bases and J by 3 bases, with 17 bases of the junction left unmatched. This CDR3 has 16 amino acids.

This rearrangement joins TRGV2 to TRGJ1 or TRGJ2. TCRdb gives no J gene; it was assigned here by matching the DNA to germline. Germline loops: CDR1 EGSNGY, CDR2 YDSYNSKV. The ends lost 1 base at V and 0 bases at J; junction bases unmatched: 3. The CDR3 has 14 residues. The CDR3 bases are TGTGCCACCTGGGACGGATGGAATTATTATAAGAAACTCTTT. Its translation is CATWDGWNYYKKLF.

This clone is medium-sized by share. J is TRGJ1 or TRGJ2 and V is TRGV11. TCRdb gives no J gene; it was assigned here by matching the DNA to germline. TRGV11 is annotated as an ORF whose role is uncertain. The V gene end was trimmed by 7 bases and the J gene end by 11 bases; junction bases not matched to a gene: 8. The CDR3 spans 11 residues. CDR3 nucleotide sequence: TGTGCCTGCTGGATGACCTGGGAGAAACTCTTT. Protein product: CACWMTWEKLF.

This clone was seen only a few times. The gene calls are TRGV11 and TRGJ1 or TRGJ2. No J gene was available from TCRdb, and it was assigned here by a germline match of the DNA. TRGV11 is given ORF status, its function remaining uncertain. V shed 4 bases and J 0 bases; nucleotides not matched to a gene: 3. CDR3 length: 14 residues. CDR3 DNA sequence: TGTGCCTGCTGGATTAGTCTGAATTATTATAAGAAACTCTTT. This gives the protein CACWISLNYYKKLF.

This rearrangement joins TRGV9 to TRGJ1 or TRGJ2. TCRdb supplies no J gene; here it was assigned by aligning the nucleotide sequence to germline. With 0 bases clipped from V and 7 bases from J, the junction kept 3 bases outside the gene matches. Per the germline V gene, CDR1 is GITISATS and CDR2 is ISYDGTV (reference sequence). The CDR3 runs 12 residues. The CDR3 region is CALWEVAYKKLF. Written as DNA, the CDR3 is TGTGCCTTGTGGGAGGTGGCCTATAAGAAACTCTTT.

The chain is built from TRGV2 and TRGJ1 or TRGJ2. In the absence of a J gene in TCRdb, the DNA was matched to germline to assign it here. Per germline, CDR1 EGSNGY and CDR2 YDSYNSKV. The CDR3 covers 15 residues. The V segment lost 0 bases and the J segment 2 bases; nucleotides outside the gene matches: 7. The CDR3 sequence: CATWDGPHYYYKKLF. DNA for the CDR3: TGTGCCACCTGGGACGGGCCGCACTATTATTATAAGAAACTCTTT.

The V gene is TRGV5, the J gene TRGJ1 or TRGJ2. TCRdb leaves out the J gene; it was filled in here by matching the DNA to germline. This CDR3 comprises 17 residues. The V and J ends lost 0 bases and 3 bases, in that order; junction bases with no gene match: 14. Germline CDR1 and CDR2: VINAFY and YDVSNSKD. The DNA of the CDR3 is TGTGCCACCTGGGACAGGCTCCCCCTAGGGATTTATTATAAGAAACTCTTT. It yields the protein CATWDRLPLGIYYKKLF.

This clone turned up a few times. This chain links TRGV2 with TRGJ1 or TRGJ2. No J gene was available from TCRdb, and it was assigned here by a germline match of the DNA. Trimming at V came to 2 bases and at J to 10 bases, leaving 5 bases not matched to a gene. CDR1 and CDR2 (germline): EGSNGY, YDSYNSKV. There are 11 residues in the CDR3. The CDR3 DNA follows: TGTGCCACCTGGGACGTAGAAAAGAAACTCTTT. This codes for CATWDVEKKLF.

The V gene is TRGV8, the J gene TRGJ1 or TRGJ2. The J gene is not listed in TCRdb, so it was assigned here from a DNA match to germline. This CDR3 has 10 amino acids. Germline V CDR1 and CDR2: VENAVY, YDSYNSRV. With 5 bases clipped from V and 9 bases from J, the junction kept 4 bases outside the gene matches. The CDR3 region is CATWASKKLF. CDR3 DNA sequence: TGTGCCACCTGGGCAAGTAAGAAACTCTTT.

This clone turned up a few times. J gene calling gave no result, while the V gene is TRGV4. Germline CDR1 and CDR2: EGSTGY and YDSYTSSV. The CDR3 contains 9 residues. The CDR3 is CATWDDELF. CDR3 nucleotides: TGTGCCACCTGGGATGACGAACTCTTT.

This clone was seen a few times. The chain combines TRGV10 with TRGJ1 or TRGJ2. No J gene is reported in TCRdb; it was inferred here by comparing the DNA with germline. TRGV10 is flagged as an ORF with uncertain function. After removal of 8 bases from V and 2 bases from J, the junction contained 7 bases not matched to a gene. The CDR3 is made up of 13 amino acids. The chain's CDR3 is CAAWDSDYYKKLF. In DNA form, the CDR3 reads TGTGCTGCGTGGGATTCCGATTATTATAAGAAACTCTTT.

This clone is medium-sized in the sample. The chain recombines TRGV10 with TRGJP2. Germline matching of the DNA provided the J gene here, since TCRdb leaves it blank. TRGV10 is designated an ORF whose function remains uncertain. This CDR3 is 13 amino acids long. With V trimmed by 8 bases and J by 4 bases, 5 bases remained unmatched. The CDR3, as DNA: TGTGCTGCGTGGCGACATAGTGATTGGATCAAGACGTTT. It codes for CAAWRHSDWIKTF.

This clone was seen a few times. The DNA for the CDR3 is TGTGCCACCTGGGATGTTTATAAGAAACTCTTT. This sequence encodes CATWDVYKKLF. The gene calls are TRGV4 and TRGJ1 or TRGJ2. Here the J gene was assigned by germline matching of the DNA, as TCRdb has none. The CDR3 is 11 amino acids. With V trimmed by 2 bases and J by 6 bases, 1 base remained unmatched. The germline gives CDR1 EGSTGY, CDR2 YDSYTSSV.

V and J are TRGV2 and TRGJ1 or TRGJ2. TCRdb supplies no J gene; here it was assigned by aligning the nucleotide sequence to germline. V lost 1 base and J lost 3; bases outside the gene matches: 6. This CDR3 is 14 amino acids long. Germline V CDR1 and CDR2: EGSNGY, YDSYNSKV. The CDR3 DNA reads TGTGCCACCTGGGACGGCAGGGTTTATTATAAGAAACTCTTT. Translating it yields CATWDGRVYYKKLF.

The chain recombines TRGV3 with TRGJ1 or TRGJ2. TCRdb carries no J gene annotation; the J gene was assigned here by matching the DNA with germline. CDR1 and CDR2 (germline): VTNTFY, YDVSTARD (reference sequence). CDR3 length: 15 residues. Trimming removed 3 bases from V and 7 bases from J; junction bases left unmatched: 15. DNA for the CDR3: TGTGCCACCTGGGACCCCCCCCTAGAAGGGTATAAGAAACTCTTT. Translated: CATWDPPLEGYKKLF.

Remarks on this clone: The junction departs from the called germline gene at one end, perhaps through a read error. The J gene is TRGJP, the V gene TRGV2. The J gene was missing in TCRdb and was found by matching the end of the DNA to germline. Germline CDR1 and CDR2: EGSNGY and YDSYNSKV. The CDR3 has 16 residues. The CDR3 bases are TGTGCCACCTGGGACGGGCCAGAGTTGGGCAAAAAAATCAAGGTATTT. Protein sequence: CATWDGPELGKKIKVF.

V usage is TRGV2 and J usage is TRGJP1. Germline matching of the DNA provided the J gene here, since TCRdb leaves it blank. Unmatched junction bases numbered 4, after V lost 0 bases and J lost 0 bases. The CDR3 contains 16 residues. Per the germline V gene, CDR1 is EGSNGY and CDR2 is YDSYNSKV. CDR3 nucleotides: TGTGCCACCTGGGACGGGCCCGATACCACTGGTTGGTTCAAGATATTT. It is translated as CATWDGPDTTGWFKIF.

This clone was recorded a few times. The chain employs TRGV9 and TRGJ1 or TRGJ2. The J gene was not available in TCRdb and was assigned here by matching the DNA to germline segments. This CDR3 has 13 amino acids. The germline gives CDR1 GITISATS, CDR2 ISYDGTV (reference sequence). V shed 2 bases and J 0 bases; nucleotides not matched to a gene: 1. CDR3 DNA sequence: TGTGCCTTGTGGGAGGCGAATTATTATAAGAAACTCTTT. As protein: CALWEANYYKKLF.

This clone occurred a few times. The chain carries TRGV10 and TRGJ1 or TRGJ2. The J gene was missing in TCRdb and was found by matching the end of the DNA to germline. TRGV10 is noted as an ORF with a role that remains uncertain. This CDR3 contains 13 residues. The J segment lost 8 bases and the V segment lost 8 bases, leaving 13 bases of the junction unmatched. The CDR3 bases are TGTGCTGCGTGGGACACTCAAACCCATAAGAAACTCTTT. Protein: CAAWDTQTHKKLF.